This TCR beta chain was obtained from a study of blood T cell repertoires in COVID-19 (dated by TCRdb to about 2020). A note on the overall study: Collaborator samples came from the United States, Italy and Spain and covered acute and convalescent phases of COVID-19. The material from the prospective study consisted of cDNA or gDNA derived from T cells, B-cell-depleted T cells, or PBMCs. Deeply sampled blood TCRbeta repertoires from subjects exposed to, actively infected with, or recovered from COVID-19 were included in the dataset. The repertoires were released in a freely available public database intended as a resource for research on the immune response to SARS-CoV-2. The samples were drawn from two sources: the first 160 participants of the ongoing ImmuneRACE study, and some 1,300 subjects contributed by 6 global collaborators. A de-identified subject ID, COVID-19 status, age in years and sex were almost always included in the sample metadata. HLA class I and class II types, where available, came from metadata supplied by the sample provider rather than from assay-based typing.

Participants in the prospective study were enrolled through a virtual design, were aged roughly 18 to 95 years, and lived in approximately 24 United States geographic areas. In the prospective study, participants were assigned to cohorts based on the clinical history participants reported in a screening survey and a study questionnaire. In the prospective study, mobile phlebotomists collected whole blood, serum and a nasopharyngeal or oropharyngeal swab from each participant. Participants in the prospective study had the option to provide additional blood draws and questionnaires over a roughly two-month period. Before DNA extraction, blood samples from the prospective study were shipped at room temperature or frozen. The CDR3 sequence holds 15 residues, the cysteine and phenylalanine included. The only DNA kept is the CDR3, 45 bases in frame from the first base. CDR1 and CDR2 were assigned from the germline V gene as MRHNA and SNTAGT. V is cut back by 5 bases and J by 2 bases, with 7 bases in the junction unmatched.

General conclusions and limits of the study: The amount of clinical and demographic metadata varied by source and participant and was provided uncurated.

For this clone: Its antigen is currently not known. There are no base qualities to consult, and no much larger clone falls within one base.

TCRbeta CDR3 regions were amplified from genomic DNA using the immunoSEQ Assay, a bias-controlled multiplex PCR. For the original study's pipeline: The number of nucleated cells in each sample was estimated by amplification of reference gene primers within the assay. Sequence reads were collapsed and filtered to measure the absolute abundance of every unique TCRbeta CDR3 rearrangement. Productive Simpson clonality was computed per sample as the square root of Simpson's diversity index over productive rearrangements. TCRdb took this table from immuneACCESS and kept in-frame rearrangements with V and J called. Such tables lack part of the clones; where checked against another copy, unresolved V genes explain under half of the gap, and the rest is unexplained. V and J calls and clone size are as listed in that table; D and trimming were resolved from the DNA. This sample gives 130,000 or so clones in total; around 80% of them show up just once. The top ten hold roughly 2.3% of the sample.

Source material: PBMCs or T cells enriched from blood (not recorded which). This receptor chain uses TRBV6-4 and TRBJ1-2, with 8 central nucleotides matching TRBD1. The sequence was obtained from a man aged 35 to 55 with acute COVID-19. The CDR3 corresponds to CASSISGQGNYGYTF. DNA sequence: TGTGCCAGCAGTATCTCTGGACAGGGAAACTATGGCTACACCTTC.